What follows are 32 T cell receptor beta chains derived from one specimen sequenced in a study of blood T cells in healthy people across ages. With a J-beta primer mix and a sample-barcoded 5' primer, a second PCR ran roughly 6 to 11 cycles. Using its own MiXCR run on the 5' RACE reads, TCRdb lists one record per CDR3 protein. The data hold some 640,000 distinct CDR3 sequences, with roughly 30% observed a single time. What was sequenced was blood. These receptors all stem from a woman of 80 years or more in good health.

Comment on this clonotype: A much bigger clone sits one base away, suggesting this may be a read error. The chain carries TRBV30 and TRBJ2-1; 8 bases map to TRBD1. Per the germline V gene, CDR1 is GTSNPN and CDR2 is SVGIG (reference sequence). V lost 5 bases, J lost 13 bases, and 7 bases stayed unmatched. The CDR3 runs 11 residues. The CDR3 protein is CAWDRGETQFF. In DNA, the CDR3 is TGTGCCTGGGACAGGGGAGAGACCCAGTTCTTC. The full variable domain, its missing parts supplied by reference TRBV30 and TRBJ2-1, is SQTIHQWPATLVQPVGSPLSLECTVEGTSNPNLYWYRQAAGRGLQLLFYSVGIGQISSEVPQNLSASRPQDRQFILSSKKLLLSDSGFYLCAWDRGETQFFGPGTRLTVL.

On this clonotype: Given a much more abundant clone one base away, this may be a read error. The genes are TRBV15 and TRBJ1-5, with D maybe TRBD1 (5 bases). V was trimmed by 2 bases and J by 9 bases, leaving 17 bases between them. The V gene's germline CDR1 is LNHNV and CDR2 YYDKDF (reference sequence). This CDR3 is built from 15 residues. The DNA of the CDR3 is TGTGCCACCAGCAGACCCCAGGGAGCAGTTCGGCCCCAGCATTTT. This codes for CATSRPQGAVRPQHF.

In this sample, this clonotype turned up many times. This rearrangement joins TRBV20-1 to TRBJ2-7, with D unclear. This CDR3 has 11 residues. From germline, CDR1 is DFQATT and CDR2 SNEGSKA (reference sequence). Trimming removed 1 base at V and 4 bases at J, with 5 bases between. The CDR3 nucleotides are TGCAGTGCTAGAGGACATTACGAGCAGTACTTC. Its protein product is CSARGHYEQYF.

This clonotype has just one count. V is TRBV7-2 and J is TRBJ2-7, with TRBD1 matching 7 bases. Judging by the DNA end, TRBJ2-5 fits better; the J call may be wrong. The CDR3 totals 14 residues. Germline CDR1 reads SGHTA; CDR2 reads FQGNSA. The CDR3 sequence: CASRRGLVGETQYF. CDR3 sequence (DNA): TGTGCCAGCAGGAGGGGGCTAGTGGGGGAGACCCAGTACTTC.

This clonotype was seen at least ten times. The CDR3 spells CAISDASGVTRDTQYF. CDR3 DNA: TGTGCCATCAGTGATGCTAGCGGGGTAACAAGAGATACGCAGTATTTT. The chain carries TRBV10-3 and TRBJ2-3, with 9 bases matching TRBD2. Germline V gene sequence: CDR1 ENHRY, CDR2 SYGVKD. Trimming took 3 bases from V and 5 from J; bases not matched to a gene: 9. This CDR3 comprises 16 residues.

This clonotype has at least ten counts. The gene calls are TRBV29-1 and TRBJ1-2; no definite D call. Germline CDR1 and CDR2: SQVTM and ANQGSEA. The V end was cut by 0 bases, the J end by 9 bases, with 14 bases between. This CDR3 spans 13 amino acids. The CDR3 region is CSVEDQTLTSYTF. CDR3 nucleotide sequence: TGCAGCGTTGAAGACCAAACATTAACAAGCTACACCTTC.

The chain is built from TRBV12-3 or TRBV12-4 and TRBJ2-7; 14 bases match TRBD2. The CDR3 runs to 14 residues. The trim removed 6 bases at V and 6 bases at J, leaving 4 bases unmatched. CDR3 bases: TGTGCCAGCAGGCCGGGACTAGCGGGAGCCGAGCAGTACTTC. It is translated as CASRPGLAGAEQYF.

As for this clonotype: A much larger clone is a single base away; this may be a read error. The CDR3 does not end in the conserved phenylalanine or tryptophan, so this is likely a read error. The V call is TRBV5-1, the J call TRBJ2-5, with D perhaps TRBD1 (6 bases). Germline V gene lookup returns CDR1 SGHRS and CDR2 YFSETQ. Deletions cut 5 bases from V and 11 bases from J, with 13 bases between. This CDR3 is 11 amino acids long. The CDR3: CASRGGTEQYV. The CDR3 DNA reads as TGCGCCAGCAGAGGGGGAACAGAGCAGTACGTC.

Ten or more counts support this clonotype. The chain has TRBV5-1 and TRBJ2-5, with D tentatively TRBD2 (7 bases). Germline lookup yields CDR1 SGHRS and CDR2 YFSETQ. V was shortened by 7 bases and J by 4 bases, with 14 bases between the two germline ends. CDR3 length: 13 amino acids. The CDR3 sequence: CASGEGGRETQYF. Written as DNA, the CDR3 is TGCGCCAGCGGAGAGGGGGGGCGAGAGACCCAGTACTTC.

This clonotype appeared many times. V usage is TRBV7-9 and J usage is TRBJ2-3; the match to TRBD1 covers 10 bases. Unmatched junction bases numbered 3, after V lost 5 bases and J lost 1 base. From germline, CDR1 is SEHNR and CDR2 FQNEAQ (reference sequence). The CDR3 is 15 amino acids. The CDR3 coding sequence is TGTGCCAGCAGCACCGGGACAGGGGGCACAGATACGCAGTATTTT. Its protein product is CASSTGTGGTDTQYF.

V usage is TRBV4-3 and J usage is TRBJ1-6; D ambiguous. Trimming shortened V by 0 bases and J by 13 bases, and 13 bases separated the two germline ends. Germline V gene lookup returns CDR1 LGHNA and CDR2 YSLEER. The CDR3 sequence is 14 residues long. This chain's CDR3 is CASSQDPEKTPLHF. The CDR3 DNA reads as TGCGCCAGCAGCCAAGATCCTGAGAAGACGCCCCTCCACTTT.

In regard to this clonotype: A much larger clone differs by one base, so this may be a read error. This sequence joins TRBV10-3 and TRBJ2-5, with 10 nucleotides matching TRBD2. Germline CDR1 and CDR2: ENHRY and SYGVKD. With V trimmed by 0 bases and J by 5 bases, 9 bases remained unmatched. The CDR3 runs 17 residues. For the CDR3, the DNA is TGTGCCATCAGTGAGTCGACGAGCGGGGGGGCCTCGGAGACCCAGTACTTC. Its translation is CAISESTSGGASETQYF.

This clonotype was observed once. At one boundary the junction diverges from the germline segment, which might be a read error. V usage is TRBV12-3 or TRBV12-4 and J usage is TRBJ2-3; D may be TRBD2 (6 bases). The CDR3 length is 14 residues. CDR3 region: CASRQLASADAQYF. In DNA, the CDR3 is TGTGCCAGCAGGCAACTAGCTAGCGCAGATGCGCAGTATTTT.

This clonotype was counted many times. The chain links TRBV6-1 to TRBJ1-2, with TRBD1 matching over 11 bases. The germline gives CDR1 MNHNS, CDR2 SASEGT. CDR3 size: 15 residues. V lost 10 bases to trimming and J lost 4 bases; unmatched junction nucleotides: 11. This chain's CDR3 is CAISVPGQGVYGYTF. The DNA for the CDR3 is TGTGCCATTTCCGTTCCGGGACAGGGGGTCTATGGCTACACCTTC.

About this clonotype itself: The junction and the germline gene differ at one end; a read error may be behind it. The V and J genes are TRBV7-2 and TRBJ2-1, with D perhaps matching TRBD1 (5 bases). Germline CDR1 is SGHTA and CDR2 is FQGNSA. The CDR3 length is 16 residues. The DNA for the CDR3 is TGTGCCAGCAGCTCCCCTAATGGAGTTGGACACAATGAGCAGTTTTTC. The encoded protein is CASSSPNGVGHNEQFF.

The chain couples TRBV12-3 or TRBV12-4 to TRBJ1-5, with D perhaps matching TRBD1 (6 bases). V shed 0 bases and J shed 9 bases, with 6 bases lying between them. The CDR3 length is 12 residues. The DNA for the CDR3 is TGTGCCAGCAGTTTAGCACAGGGGCCCCAGCATTTT. It specifies CASSLAQGPQHF.

The CDR3 sequence is CAISDLRAYQGDTQYF. In DNA form, the CDR3 reads TGTGCCATCAGTGACTTGAGGGCCTACCAGGGGGATACGCAGTATTTT. The chain links TRBV10-3 to TRBJ2-3, with a tentative D call TRBD1 (6 bases). The CDR3 has 16 residues. The germline CDR1 and CDR2 sequences are ENHRY and SYGVKD. V was clipped by 3 bases and J by 6 bases, with 19 bases between them.

As concerns this clonotype: One base away lies a much larger clone, so this may be a sequencing read error. The DNA of the CDR3 is TGTGCCAGCAGTAACAGGGAAGGCACTGAAGCTTTCTTT. Its translation is CASSNREGTEAFF. The chain recombines TRBV6-1 with TRBJ1-1; tentative D call: TRBD1 (6 bases). The germline CDR1 and CDR2 sequences are MNHNS and SASEGT. The ends were cut back, 5 bases at V and 4 bases at J, with 11 bases in the middle. The CDR3 is made up of 13 amino acids.

Ten or more counts support this clonotype. This rearrangement joins TRBV28 to TRBJ2-7; 8 positions match TRBD1. Germline V CDR1 and CDR2: MDHEN, SYDVKM. The V gene end was trimmed by 6 bases and the J gene end by 4 bases; junction bases not matched to a gene: 14. The CDR3 consists of 16 residues. CDR3 region: CASSRRGRTGMYEQYF. The CDR3 region has the DNA TGTGCCAGCAGCCGACGGGGTCGGACAGGGATGTACGAGCAGTACTTC.

V is TRBV9 and J is TRBJ2-1, with D uncertain. The CDR3 consists of 13 residues. The V gene's germline CDR1 is SGDLS and CDR2 YYNGEE. V was cut by 0 bases and J by 10 bases, with 11 bases left in between. In DNA, the CDR3 is TGTGCCAGCAGCGTAGGTGGAATGGGGGAGCAGTTCTTC. Amino acids: CASSVGGMGEQFF.

This clonotype was counted at least ten times. A much larger clone differs by one base, so this may be a read error. This rearrangement joins TRBV20-1 to TRBJ2-7, with 7 bases that match TRBD1. The germline V gene has CDR1 DFQATT and CDR2 SNEGSKA (reference sequence). CDR3 length equals 12 residues. V shed 3 bases and J 3 bases; nucleotides not matched to a gene: 2. The CDR3 loop is CSASRQGYEQYF. CDR3 DNA: TGCAGTGCTAGCCGACAGGGCTACGAGCAGTACTTC.

This clonotype showed up just a few times. The chain combines TRBV7-3 with TRBJ2-2; 7 bases match TRBD2. This CDR3 region has 18 residues. Trimming at V came to 0 bases and at J to 0 bases, leaving 7 bases not matched to a gene. Germline V lookup: CDR1 SGHTA, CDR2 FQGTGA. The CDR3 is CASSLTTSWAANTGELFF. DNA for the CDR3: TGTGCCAGCAGCTTAACGACTAGCTGGGCGGCGAACACCGGGGAGCTGTTTTTT.

Of note for this clonotype: A much larger clonotype is one base distant, so this may be a read error. V is TRBV5-8 and J is TRBJ1-5; 10 bases are a match to TRBD1. The CDR3 spans 13 residues. The V gene's germline CDR1 is SGHTS and CDR2 YDEGEE. The CDR3 sequence: CVSSLDRGQPQHF. In DNA form, the CDR3 reads TGTGTCAGCAGCTTGGACAGGGGGCAGCCCCAGCATTTT. Based on the CDR3 plus reference TRBV5-8 and TRBJ1-5, the full variable domain is EAGVTQSPTHLIKTRGQQATLRCSPISGHTSVYWYQQALGLGLQFLLWYDEGEERNRGNFPPRFSGRQFPNYSSELNVNALELEDSALYLCVSSLDRGQPQHFGDGTRLSIL.

This clonotype has ten or more counts. V is TRBV5-1 and J is TRBJ1-4, with D perhaps matching TRBD1 (5 bases). There are 17 residues in the CDR3. V lost 4 bases to trimming and J lost 2 bases, with 18 bases between them. CDR1 SGHRS and CDR2 YFSETQ come from the germline V gene. The chain's CDR3 is CASSTIPRGPTNEKLFF. The CDR3 DNA reads as TGCGCCAGCAGCACGATACCTCGGGGACCGACTAATGAAAAACTGTTTTTT. The variable domain in full, with the rest retrieved from reference TRBV5-1 and TRBJ1-4, is KAGVTQTPRYLIKTRGQQVTLSCSPISGHRSVSWYQQTPGQGLQFLFEYFSETQRNKGNFPGRFSGRQFSNSRSEMNVSTLELGDSALYLCASSTIPRGPTNEKLFFGSGTQLSVL.

There are many counts of this clonotype. The chain has TRBV27 and TRBJ2-5, with 8 nucleotides matching TRBD1. The CDR3 runs 14 residues. Trimming removed 5 bases from V and 4 bases from J; junction bases left unmatched: 6. The germline gives CDR1 MNHEY, CDR2 SMNVEV (reference sequence). The CDR3 loop is CASSPRQGRETQYF. The DNA for the CDR3 is TGTGCCAGCAGTCCCAGACAGGGGAGAGAGACCCAGTACTTC.

V is TRBV21-1 and J is TRBJ1-1; the D call TRBD1 from the table was never checked on the DNA. TRBV21-1 is labeled a pseudogene. The length of the CDR3 is 17 residues. As DNA, the CDR3 is TGTGCCAGTACGGGGGACAGGGTTGGTATCAAGATCACTGAAGCTTTCTTT. Its protein product is CASTGDRVGIKITEAFF.

The sample holds many counts of this clonotype. The chain is built from TRBV7-2 and TRBJ2-2, with 14 bases lining up with TRBD2. CDR3 length equals 20 residues. CDR1 is SGHTA, CDR2 FQGNSA, per germline. After removal of 1 base from V and 5 bases from J, the junction contained 12 bases not matched to a gene. CDR3 sequence reads: CASSLVFVGLAGGDTGELFF. In nucleotides, the CDR3 is TGTGCCAGCAGCTTAGTGTTCGTTGGACTAGCGGGGGGAGATACCGGGGAGCTGTTTTTT.

This clonotype has a handful of counts. The junction does not match germline at one end; this may be a read error. V usage is TRBV5-8 and J usage is TRBJ2-1, with 8 bases aligning to TRBD2. The CDR3 has 16 amino acids. Germline V gene data show CDR1 as SGHTS and CDR2 as YDEGEE. The CDR3 region has the DNA TGTGCCAGCAGCACCTACCGACTAGCGAGTTACAATAAGCAGTTCTTC. Encoded protein: CASSTYRLASYNKQFF.

The table lists this clonotype with many counts. This sequence joins TRBV28 and TRBJ1-5, with 7 nucleotides matching TRBD1. The length of the CDR3 is 15 residues. The germline V gene has CDR1 MDHEN and CDR2 SYDVKM. V trimming: 7 bases; J trimming: 0 bases; junction bases outside the gene matches: 6. CDR3 sequence: CASTRTGNSNQPQHF. The CDR3 bases are TGTGCCAGCACCCGGACAGGCAATAGCAATCAGCCCCAGCATTTT.

This clonotype has a count of ten or more. This rearrangement joins TRBV20-1 to TRBJ1-2, with D possibly being TRBD1 (6 bases). This CDR3 spans 13 amino acids. In germline, CDR1 is DFQATT, CDR2 SNEGSKA (reference sequence). With 3 bases removed from V and 7 bases from J, the gap between germline ends came to 15 bases. Here the CDR3 DNA reads TGCAGTGCTAGTTCGTTCGGGGGCGGTGGCTACACCTTC. Amino acids: CSASSFGGGGYTF.

The CDR3 here is CASRPGGYTGELFF. The DNA of the CDR3 is TGCGCCAGTCGCCCGGGGGGTTACACCGGGGAGCTGTTTTTT. The chain is built from TRBV5-1 and TRBJ2-2, with TRBD2 identical over 7 bases. Germline assignment: CDR1 SGHRS and CDR2 YFSETQ. This CDR3 contains 14 residues. J lost 3 bases, V lost 8 bases, and 7 bases had no gene match.

In its sample, this clonotype was seen a few times. One base away lies a much larger clone, so this may be a sequencing read error. The chain combines TRBV5-1 with TRBJ2-6, with D hard to call. The V and J ends lost 4 bases and 1 base respectively, with 12 bases between them. CDR3 size: 16 residues. Germline V gene lookup returns CDR1 SGHRS and CDR2 YFSETQ. This chain's CDR3 is CASSGPSTSGANVLTF. In DNA form, the CDR3 reads TGCGCCAGCAGCGGCCCCTCAACATCTGGGGCCAACGTCCTGACTTTC.